This T cell receptor beta chain was captured by sequencing in a study of shared clonotypes between healthy human individuals. This clone was seen at least ten times. Its antigen is currently unknown. The identical CDR3 is also encoded by other nucleotide sequences in the sample. General study results and limits: Genetic and exposure-history diversity was limited by the small donor number.

In the study's own analysis: ImmunoSEQ junction-only sequences lacked quality scores, so their filtering differed. Generated by immunoSEQ multiplex PCR, the TCRdb table keeps only in-frame clones and is missing some. The DNA was the basis for D and trimming; V, J and clone size are from that table. The sample contains fewer than 550,000 clones, roughly 85% of which appear only once. The length of the CDR3 is 13 residues. Trimming removed 0 bases at V and 6 bases at J, with 6 bases between. Per the germline V gene, CDR1 is MRHNA and CDR2 is SNTAGT. The sample consisted of PBMCs. This chain joins TRBV6-4 and TRBJ2-1, with D perhaps TRBD1 (5 bases). The origin of this receptor is a woman between 35 and 50 years old in good health. Some clones in this sample may be carry-over from other donors' samples. The CDR3 region is CASSDSGVNEQFF. The CDR3, as DNA: TGTGCCAGCAGTGACTCAGGGGTCAATGAGCAGTTCTTC.